This TCR beta chain was captured in a study of cytomegalovirus exposure and HLA in healthy donors. Study observations and caveats: Earlier analysis found most TCR beta V segments productive about 87% or about 30% of the time. Researchers left out some V segments, among them TRBV6-2 and TRBV6-3, as indistinguishable.

Of note for this clone: As yet, its antigen is unknown.

V was pared by 6 bases and J by 3 bases, with 15 bases between. CDR1 MNHEY and CDR2 SMNVEV come from the germline V gene (reference sequence). The CDR3 spans 15 residues. The PCR used 60 Vbeta and 13 Jbeta primers. Libraries were prepared by immunoSEQ multiplex PCR; TCRdb keeps only in-frame clonotypes and omits some of them. The sample carries 120,000 to 150,000 clones, 65% to 85% recorded once. Sequenced input: PBMCs. The chain combines TRBV27 with TRBJ1-5; TRBD1 might be the D (6 bases). The source of this sequence is a middle-aged woman in good health and CMV-seropositive. CDR3 nucleotide sequence: TGTGCCAGCAGGCAAGGGGCAGGGGTCAATCAGCCCCAGCATTTT. Residues: CASRQGAGVNQPQHF.